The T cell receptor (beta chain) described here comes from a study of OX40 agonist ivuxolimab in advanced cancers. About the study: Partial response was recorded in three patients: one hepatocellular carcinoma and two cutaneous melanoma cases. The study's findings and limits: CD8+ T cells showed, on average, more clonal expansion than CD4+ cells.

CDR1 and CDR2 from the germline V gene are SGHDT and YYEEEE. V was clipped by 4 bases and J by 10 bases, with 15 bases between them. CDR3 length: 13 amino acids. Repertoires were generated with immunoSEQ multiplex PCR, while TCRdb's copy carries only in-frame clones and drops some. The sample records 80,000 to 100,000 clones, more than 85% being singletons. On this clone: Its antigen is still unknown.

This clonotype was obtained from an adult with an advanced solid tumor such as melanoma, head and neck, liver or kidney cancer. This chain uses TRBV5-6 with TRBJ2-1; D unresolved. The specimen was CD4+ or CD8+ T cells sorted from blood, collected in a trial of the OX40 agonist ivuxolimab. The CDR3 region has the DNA TGTGCCAGCAGCCCCGACCCGCCGAGGGAGCAGTTCTTC. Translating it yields CASSPDPPREQFF.